Listed here are 23 T cell receptor beta chains from one sample, sequenced in a study of OX40 agonist ivuxolimab in advanced cancers. Profiling relied on immunoSEQ multiplex PCR, and the TCRdb table lists in-frame clones only, not all of them. Of around 70,000 clones in the sample, 87% were seen once. The source was CD4+ or CD8+ T cells sorted from blood, collected in a trial of the OX40 agonist ivuxolimab. The receptor set was obtained from an adult with an advanced solid tumor such as melanoma, head and neck, liver or kidney cancer.

This clone is a singleton in its sample. The chain links TRBV28 to TRBJ2-7; 7 positions match TRBD2. Germline-derived CDR1 and CDR2 are MDHEN and SYDVKM. This CDR3 is 16 amino acids long. V lost 3 bases, J lost 2 bases, and 10 bases stayed unmatched. CDR3 region: CASSFTLAELTYEQYF. The CDR3 nucleotides are TGTGCCAGCAGTTTTACGCTAGCGGAATTAACCTACGAGCAGTACTTC.

This clone was detected a few times. V usage is TRBV7-9 and J usage is TRBJ2-5; TRBD1 is a possible D gene (6 bases). The germline V gene encodes CDR1 SEHNR and CDR2 FQNEAQ (reference sequence). V gave up 0 bases and J gave up 4 bases, with 15 bases separating them. The length of the CDR3 is 16 residues. Here the CDR3 reads CASSLAGGAQGETQYF. CDR3 DNA sequence: TGTGCCAGCAGCTTAGCAGGTGGGGCACAGGGAGAGACCCAGTACTTC. Full variable domain (rest looked up from reference TRBV7-9 and TRBJ2-5): DTGVSQNPRHKITKRGQNVTFRCDPISEHNRLYWYRQTLGQGPEFLTYFQNEAQLEKSRLLSDRFSAERPKGSFSTLEIQRTEQGDSAMYLCASSLAGGAQGETQYFGPGTRLLVL.

The chain is built from TRBV11-2 and TRBJ1-2; D is ambiguous. Germline V gives CDR1 SGHAT, CDR2 FQNNGV. The CDR3 length is 15 residues. Trimming removed 4 bases at V and 7 bases at J, with 19 bases between. The CDR3 protein is CASSSGTLKGGGYTF. The CDR3 coding sequence is TGTGCCAGCAGCTCCGGCACCCTTAAGGGCGGTGGCTACACCTTC.

The chain has TRBV2 and TRBJ2-3; 12 bases map to TRBD1. CDR3 length: 15 residues. CDR1 SNHLY and CDR2 FYNNEI come from the germline V gene. The J segment lost 5 bases and the V segment lost 6 bases, leaving 6 bases of the junction unmatched. Here the CDR3 reads CASRVGQGAKDTQYF. The DNA of the CDR3 is TGTGCCAGCAGGGTGGGACAGGGGGCGAAAGATACGCAGTATTTT.

The gene calls are TRBV5-1 and TRBJ1-5; D not certain. This CDR3 spans 15 amino acids. Germline CDR1 reads SGHRS; CDR2 reads YFSETQ. V was trimmed by 0 bases and J by 0 bases, leaving 7 bases between them. The CDR3 nucleotides are TGCGCCAGCAGCTTGGATCCCGGTAGCAATCAGCCCCAGCATTTT. The encoded protein is CASSLDPGSNQPQHF. The variable domain in full, completed from reference TRBV5-1 and TRBJ1-5, reads KAGVTQTPRYLIKTRGQQVTLSCSPISGHRSVSWYQQTPGQGLQFLFEYFSETQRNKGNFPGRFSGRQFSNSRSEMNVSTLELGDSALYLCASSLDPGSNQPQHFGDGTRLSIL.

This chain links TRBV19 with TRBJ2-5; 8 bases match TRBD1. The end of the DNA fits TRBJ2-7 better, so the J call may be wrong. From germline, CDR1 is LNHDA and CDR2 SQIVND (reference sequence). This CDR3 is 14 amino acids long. The CDR3 loop reads CASSTWDRLYEQYF. Here the CDR3 DNA reads TGTGCCAGTAGTACCTGGGACAGGCTATACGAGCAGTACTTC.

In DNA, the CDR3 is TGTGCCAGCAGACGGACAGGGGAGCGAAATGAAAAACTGTTTTTT. It codes for CASRRTGERNEKLFF. This chain connects TRBV7-9 to TRBJ1-4; 9 positions agree with TRBD1. CDR1 and CDR2 from the germline V gene are SEHNR and FQNEAQ (reference sequence). The CDR3 consists of 15 residues. V lost 6 bases, J lost 5 bases, and 7 bases stayed unmatched.

There are a few counts of this clone. CDR3 amino acids: CASTDILIRNQPQHF. CDR3 in DNA: TGTGCCAGCACCGACATCCTCATTAGGAATCAGCCCCAGCATTTT. The V and J genes are TRBV28 and TRBJ1-5, with D hard to call. CDR3 size: 15 residues. Germline V gene sequence: CDR1 MDHEN, CDR2 SYDVKM. V was clipped by 7 bases and J by 4 bases, with 17 bases between them.

The chain's CDR3 is CASSHLTGQNSPLHF. The CDR3 DNA reads as TGTGCCAGCAGCCATTTGACAGGGCAGAATTCACCCCTCCACTTT. The gene calls are TRBV14 and TRBJ1-6; 7 bases align to TRBD1. The CDR3 consists of 15 residues. The V and J ends lost 3 bases and 7 bases, in that order; junction bases with no gene match: 6. Germline V gene lookup returns CDR1 SGHDN and CDR2 FVKESK.

This sequence joins TRBV30 and TRBJ2-2; D gene uncertain. Looked up from germline, CDR1 is GTSNPN and CDR2 is SVGIG (reference sequence). The germline V and J ends were trimmed by 5 bases and 5 bases, with 6 bases remaining between them. CDR3 length equals 11 residues. The CDR3 loop is CAWERTGELFF. As DNA, the CDR3 is TGTGCCTGGGAAAGAACCGGGGAGCTGTTTTTT.

This clone is judged medium-sized. The chain couples TRBV10-3 to TRBJ1-2; 8 bases are shared with TRBD1. This CDR3 contains 15 residues. Trimming took 5 bases from V and 7 from J; bases not matched to a gene: 12. Germline V lookup: CDR1 ENHRY, CDR2 SYGVKD. The CDR3, as DNA: TGTGCCATCAGTATTGACAGGGGTGGGGGTAGTGGCTACACCTTC. Its translation is CAISIDRGGGSGYTF.

V and J are TRBV11-3 and TRBJ2-5; TRBD2 agrees at 7 bases. Germline V gene data show CDR1 as SGHNT and CDR2 as YENEEA. The CDR3 covers 13 residues. The ends lost 8 bases at V and 5 bases at J; junction bases unmatched: 8. The CDR3 here is CASAGVKDETQYF. DNA for the CDR3: TGTGCCAGCGCGGGGGTTAAGGACGAGACCCAGTACTTC.

This chain uses TRBV7-2 with TRBJ1-3; no clear D. Per the germline V gene, CDR1 is SGHTA and CDR2 is FQGNSA. V was clipped by 4 bases and J by 2 bases, with 21 bases between them. This CDR3 contains 18 residues. In DNA form, the CDR3 reads TGTGCCAGCAGCTCCCCCCCATGGCTCAATACCGCTGGAAACACCATATATTTT. It is translated as CASSSPPWLNTAGNTIYF.

The V and J genes are TRBV10-3 and TRBJ2-7; the match to TRBD2 covers 9 bases. Germline-derived CDR1 and CDR2 are ENHRY and SYGVKD. J was trimmed by 4 bases and V by 8 bases; bases with no gene match: 6. This CDR3 has 13 amino acids. DNA for the CDR3: TGTGCCATCTTCGCGGGAGGGCCGTACGAGCAGTACTTC. This sequence encodes CAIFAGGPYEQYF.

The gene calls are TRBV6-5 and TRBJ2-2; D is possibly TRBD2 (5 bases). The V end lost 7 bases, the J end lost 2 bases, and 8 bases lay between the germline ends. CDR1 is MNHEY and CDR2 is SVGAGI in the germline V gene. This CDR3 region has 13 residues. CDR3 DNA: TGTGCCAGCACGGGGAAAAACACCGGGGAGCTGTTTTTT. The encoded protein is CASTGKNTGELFF.

This chain joins TRBV27 and TRBJ1-2; 8 bases line up with TRBD1. V was pared by 6 bases and J by 3 bases, with 3 bases of the junction left unmatched. Germline lookup yields CDR1 MNHEY and CDR2 SMNVEV (reference sequence). This CDR3 is 13 amino acids long. The CDR3 region is CASSEDRDYGYTF. DNA of the CDR3: TGTGCCAGCAGCGAGGACAGGGACTATGGCTACACCTTC.

The J gene is TRBJ1-2, the V gene TRBV27, with 9 bases identical to TRBD1. The germline V gene encodes CDR1 MNHEY and CDR2 SMNVEV (reference sequence). V was clipped by 6 bases and J by 8 bases; unmatched bases: 10. The CDR3 spans 14 residues. Here the CDR3 DNA reads TGTGCCAGCAGGGGATCGGGACAGGGAGGAGGCTACACCTTC. The encoded protein is CASRGSGQGGGYTF.

This chain joins TRBV18 and TRBJ2-1, with TRBD2 matching over 8 bases. The CDR3 sequence is 16 residues long. V trimming: 2 bases; J trimming: 6 bases; junction bases outside the gene matches: 9. CDR1 and CDR2 (germline): KGHSH, LQKENI. The chain's CDR3 is CASSPVPGGAPNEQFF. The CDR3 coding sequence is TGTGCCAGCTCACCAGTCCCGGGGGGGGCCCCCAATGAGCAGTTCTTC.

The chain recombines TRBV6-5 with TRBJ1-1; the match to TRBD1 covers 7 bases. V trimming: 3 bases; J trimming: 6 bases; junction bases outside the gene matches: 10. CDR3 size: 15 residues. Germline V gene sequence: CDR1 MNHEY, CDR2 SVGAGI. The CDR3 spells CASSYYRGFSPEAFF. The DNA for the CDR3 is TGTGCCAGCAGTTATTACAGGGGCTTCAGCCCTGAAGCTTTCTTT.

The chain has TRBV5-1 and TRBJ2-3; TRBD2 matches 11 bases. This CDR3 is 16 amino acids long. Germline V gives CDR1 SGHRS, CDR2 YFSETQ. V lost 4 bases and J lost 2; bases outside the gene matches: 6. The CDR3 region is CASSPLAGGLTDTQYF. For the CDR3, the DNA is TGCGCCAGCAGCCCTCTAGCGGGGGGCCTCACAGATACGCAGTATTTT.

The V gene is TRBV19, the J gene TRBJ1-2; tentative D call: TRBD1 (6 bases). This CDR3 is built from 13 residues. Looked up from germline, CDR1 is LNHDA and CDR2 is SQIVND (reference sequence). Deletions cut 3 bases from V and 4 bases from J, with 9 bases between. CDR3 residues: CASSMGGTYGYTF. The DNA for the CDR3 is TGTGCCAGTAGTATGGGGGGCACCTATGGCTACACCTTC. The whole variable domain, filled in from reference TRBV19 and TRBJ1-2, reads DGGITQSPKYLFRKEGQNVTLSCEQNLNHDAMYWYRQDPGQGLRLIYYSQIVNDFQKGDIAEGYSVSREKKESFPLTVTSAQKNPTAFYLCASSMGGTYGYTFGSGTRLTVV.

The rearrangement links TRBV27 to TRBJ2-3, with D uncertain. The CDR3 sequence is 16 residues long. Trimming left V 2 bases short and J 1 base short, with 13 bases between. Germline-derived CDR1 and CDR2 are MNHEY and SMNVEV (reference sequence). CDR3 sequence reads: CASSLSFLMRTDTQYF. In nucleotides, the CDR3 is TGTGCCAGCAGTTTAAGCTTTCTTATGCGCACAGATACGCAGTATTTT.

As DNA, the CDR3 is TGTGCCAGCAATCAGGGTGCAGTTTCTGGAAACACCATATATTTT. Translating gives CASNQGAVSGNTIYF. V gene TRBV28 combines with J gene TRBJ1-3; TRBD1 might be the D (5 bases). The CDR3 is 15 residues long. Trimming took off 7 bases at V and 1 base at J, with 14 bases between the two ends. Germline V gives CDR1 MDHEN, CDR2 SYDVKM.